The rows below give T cell receptor beta chains drawn from one sample of a study of blood T cell repertoires in COVID-19. TCRdb's copy holds only in-frame clones and misses some; the assay was immunoSEQ multiplex PCR. Counted here are 370,000 or so clones, 81% occurring once; the ten biggest clones make up approximately 1%. The sample comprised peripheral blood. These receptor sequences come from a human donor with acute or convalescent COVID-19. The donor label of this sample is uncertain. Each CDR3 is given with its conserved first and last residue.

V	CDR3
TRBV2	CASQRQGDTGANVLTF
TRBV7-9	CASSGDSRHSPLHF
TRBV18	CASSPGQDRGYTF
TRBV29-1	CSVGGWSGQGGTEAFF
TRBV6-5	CASSYSRGSAYGYTF
TRBV4-2	CASRPGMGASGGNTGELFF
TRBV5-1	CASSLAGYSNQPQHF
TRBV5-4	CASSPDRGNYGYTF
TRBV28	CASSLPDRWGNQPQHF
TRBV5-1	CASNIGTHRAEAFF
TRBV5-1	CASRTGGASTDTQYF
TRBV7-5	CVRRSGTGGGQPQHF
TRBV6-5	CASSITPTSGNEQFF
TRBV7-9	CASSSTGELFF
TRBV30	CAGGQGGSGNTIYF
TRBV18	CASSRTRDNEQFF
TRBV7-2	CASSFSVPPYEQYF
TRBV2	CASTASTGGVSADTQYF
TRBV2	CASSDPYNEQFF
TRBV20-1	CSASKLSADTQYF
TRBV12-3/TRBV12-4	CASAFYRDPQHF
TRBV5-6	CASSLWRLAGGYYEQYF
TRBV12-5	CASGSPPRAGGCNEQFF
TRBV7-9	CASSAGTSGRAGGELFF
TRBV7-9	CASSLTATGELFF
TRBV3-1/TRBV3-2	CASSQVAGGRIYGYTF
TRBV11-2	CASSSNRGASGNTIYF
TRBV6-5	CASSYSRTGKAGYTF
TRBV5-8	CASSLTGTGVYEQYF